This T cell receptor beta chain was recorded in a study of blood T cell repertoires in COVID-19. Germline values: CDR1 SGHTA, CDR2 FQGNSA. V was clipped by 5 bases and J by 6 bases; unmatched bases: 7. There are 16 residues in the CDR3. Profiling relied on immunoSEQ multiplex PCR, and the TCRdb table lists in-frame clones only, not all of them. The sample consists of some 90,000 clones, approximately 89% of them appearing once. Sequencing was carried out using peripheral blood. The source is a man aged 45-60 years with acute or convalescent COVID-19. V and J are TRBV7-2 and TRBJ2-2; 12 nucleotides match TRBD2. The CDR3 region is CASSPIGTSGPGELFF. The CDR3 coding sequence is TGTGCCAGCAGCCCCATCGGGACTAGCGGGCCCGGGGAGCTGTTTTTT.